This paragraph reports one TCR beta chain. Its antigen is as yet unknown. The data were obtained in a study of a mutant IDH1 vaccine in newly diagnosed glioma. The wider study: Of treated patients, about 60% were men and about 38% women, averaging roughly 40 years.

As to time point: week 11, during vaccination. The vaccine gave 300 ug of a 20-mer mutant IDH1 peptide subcutaneously per dose. The CDR3 is made up of 16 amino acids. Germline loops: CDR1 KGHSH, CDR2 LQKENI. V was clipped by 3 bases and J by 0 bases, with 12 bases between them. The assay was immunoSEQ multiplex PCR, and TCRdb's table has in-frame clones only and misses some. Of roughly 61,000 clones listed, around 80% are singletons. The sequence derives from a man in his fifties or sixties with glioma. The V and J genes are TRBV18 and TRBJ1-3; weak D call: TRBD1 (6 bases). Material: PBMCs, obtained from a glioma patient whose treatment included an IDH1 peptide vaccine. CDR3 in amino acids: CASSPPGGSSGNTIYF. CDR3 in DNA: TGTGCCAGCTCACCCCCCGGGGGCAGCTCTGGAAACACCATATATTTT.